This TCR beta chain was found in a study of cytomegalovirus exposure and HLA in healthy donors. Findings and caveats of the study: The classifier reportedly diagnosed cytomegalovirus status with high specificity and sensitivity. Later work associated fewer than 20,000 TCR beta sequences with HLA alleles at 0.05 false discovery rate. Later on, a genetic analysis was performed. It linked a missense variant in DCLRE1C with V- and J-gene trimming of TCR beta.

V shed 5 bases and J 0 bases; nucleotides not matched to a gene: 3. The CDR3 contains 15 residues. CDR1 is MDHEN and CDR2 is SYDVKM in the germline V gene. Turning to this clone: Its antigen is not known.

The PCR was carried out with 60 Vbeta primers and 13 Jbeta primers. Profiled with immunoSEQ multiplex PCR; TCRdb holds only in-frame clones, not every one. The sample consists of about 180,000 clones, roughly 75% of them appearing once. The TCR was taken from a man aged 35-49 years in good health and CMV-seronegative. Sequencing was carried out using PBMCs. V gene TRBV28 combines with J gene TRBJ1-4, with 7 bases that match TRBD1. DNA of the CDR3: TGTGCCAGCAGTCAGGGGGGAACAACTAATGAAAAACTGTTTTTT. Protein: CASSQGGTTNEKLFF. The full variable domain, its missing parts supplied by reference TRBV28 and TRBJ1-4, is DVKVTQSSRYLVKRTGEKVFLECVQDMDHENMFWYRQDPGLGLRLIYFSYDVKMKEKGDIPEGYSVSREKKERFSLILESASTNQTSMYLCASSQGGTTNEKLFFGSGTQLSVL.